Each of the 29 T cell receptor beta chains below was sequenced from the same sample in a study of identical twins. TCRdb re-called the 5' RACE reads with MiXCR, one entry per CDR3 protein. The table has 230,000 or so distinct CDR3 sequences, about 8% seen once; the top ten hold 3% to 3.5%. These data were also reused for a study on yellow fever vaccine responses in identical twins.

Sequencing used CD8+ T cells sorted from blood. These receptors all stem from a woman aged 18-29 years in good health.

This rearrangement joins TRBV15 to TRBJ2-1, with 8 nucleotides matching TRBD2. The CDR3 is 14 residues long. J gave up 6 bases and V 3 bases, and 4 bases lay outside the gene matches. Per the germline V gene, CDR1 is LNHNV and CDR2 is YYDKDF (reference sequence). For the CDR3, the DNA is TGTGCCACCAGCAGGGCTCTAGCGGGCAATGAGCAGTTCTTC. It encodes CATSRALAGNEQFF.

This chain joins TRBV7-9 and TRBJ2-1; the match to TRBD1 covers 8 bases. The V and J ends lost 3 bases and 10 bases, in that order; junction bases with no gene match: 8. CDR3 size: 14 residues. Germline CDR1 reads SEHNR; CDR2 reads FQNEAQ (reference sequence). CDR3 sequence reads: CASSFSGQGGEQFF. For the CDR3, the DNA is TGTGCCAGCAGCTTTAGTGGACAGGGCGGCGAGCAGTTCTTC.

This clonotype came up a few times. V usage is TRBV15 and J usage is TRBJ2-5, with 7 bases identical to TRBD2. Germline V gives CDR1 LNHNV, CDR2 YYDKDF (reference sequence). The CDR3 is made up of 15 amino acids. With 0 bases clipped from V and 5 bases from J, the junction kept 6 bases outside the gene matches. CDR3 sequence: CATSRDIWEGETQYF. CDR3 in DNA: TGTGCCACCAGCAGAGATATTTGGGAGGGGGAGACCCAGTACTTC.

This chain joins TRBV20-1 and TRBJ1-1, with no clear D. The ends were cut back, 5 bases at V and 8 bases at J, with 3 bases in the middle. In germline, CDR1 is DFQATT, CDR2 SNEGSKA (reference sequence). The CDR3 has 8 amino acids. Written as DNA, the CDR3 is TGCAGTGCTGAGGAAGCTTTCTTT. Translating gives CSAEEAFF.

The table lists this clonotype with a few counts. This chain connects TRBV6-5 to TRBJ2-6, with D hard to call. The germline V gene has CDR1 MNHEY and CDR2 SVGAGI. V was shortened by 0 bases and J by 1 base, with 7 bases between the two germline ends. The CDR3 loop spans 16 amino acids. The CDR3 region has the DNA TGTGCCAGCAGTTACTCGAGGCCGTCTGGGGCCAACGTCCTGACTTTC. Amino acids: CASSYSRPSGANVLTF.

There are many counts of this clonotype. The chain couples TRBV6-4 to TRBJ2-2; 7 bases are a match to TRBD1. Germline CDR1 and CDR2: MRHNA and SNTAGT. This CDR3 is 15 amino acids long. The V segment lost 5 bases and the J segment 0 bases; nucleotides outside the gene matches: 3. The CDR3 reads CASSLQGTNTGELFF. CDR3 sequence (DNA): TGTGCCAGCAGTTTACAGGGGACGAACACCGGGGAGCTGTTTTTT.

The J gene is TRBJ1-1, the V gene TRBV11-2; D remains unclear. V lost 1 base and J 5 bases, leaving 11 bases between the germline ends. This CDR3 spans 14 amino acids. Germline CDR1 reads SGHAT; CDR2 reads FQNNGV. This CDR3 reads CASSLGRVRTEAFF. The CDR3 coding sequence is TGTGCCAGCAGCTTAGGTCGAGTAAGAACTGAAGCTTTCTTT. Supplemented by reference TRBV11-2 and TRBJ1-1, the full variable domain reads EAGVAQSPRYKIIEKRQSVAFWCNPISGHATLYWYQQILGQGPKLLIQFQNNGVVDDSQLPKDRFSAERLKGVDSTLKIQPAKLEDSAVYLCASSLGRVRTEAFFGQGTRLTVV.

This clonotype was picked up many times. The V gene is TRBV20-1, the J gene TRBJ2-1; 7 bases match TRBD2. With V trimmed by 7 bases and J by 0 bases, 6 bases remained unmatched. The CDR3 length is 14 residues. The V gene's germline CDR1 is DFQATT and CDR2 SNEGSKA (reference sequence). DNA for the CDR3: TGCAGTGTGGGTGGGGGGGTCTCCTACAATGAGCAGTTCTTC. Protein sequence: CSVGGGVSYNEQFF.

This clonotype has ten or more counts. J is TRBJ2-7 and V is TRBV27, with D possibly TRBD1 on 6 matching bases. Trimming shortened V by 8 bases and J by 0 bases, and 14 bases separated the two germline ends. Germline-derived CDR1 and CDR2 are MNHEY and SMNVEV (reference sequence). This CDR3 contains 14 residues. The CDR3 here is CASASGAYSYEQYF. The CDR3 DNA reads TGTGCCAGCGCCTCAGGGGCTTACTCCTACGAGCAGTACTTC.

This clonotype was seen more than once but under ten times. This chain links TRBV20-1 with TRBJ2-7; D is possibly TRBD2 (5 bases). The V gene's germline CDR1 is DFQATT and CDR2 SNEGSKA (reference sequence). Trimming took 0 bases from V and 3 from J, leaving 18 bases between them. The CDR3 is 16 residues long. The CDR3 coding sequence is TGCAGTGCTAGAGATGATTTCTCGGGAACTGGCTACGAGCAGTACTTC. Its protein is CSARDDFSGTGYEQYF.

This clonotype has a handful of counts. V is TRBV10-2 and J is TRBJ2-7, with TRBD2 identical over 7 bases. CDR1 is WSHSY and CDR2 is SAAADI in the germline V gene. V shed 0 bases, J shed 2 bases, and the junction held 4 bases outside the gene matches. The CDR3 is 15 amino acids. CDR3 coding DNA: TGCGCCAGCAGTGAGTCTGTGGGAGGGCCCTACGAGCAGTACTTC. Translated, it gives CASSESVGGPYEQYF.

In this sample, this clonotype turned up a few times. J is TRBJ2-1 and V is TRBV7-9, with TRBD2 matching 7 bases. The V and J ends lost 5 bases and 0 bases, in that order; junction bases with no gene match: 7. Germline V gives CDR1 SEHNR, CDR2 FQNEAQ (reference sequence). This CDR3 is built from 16 residues. The CDR3 is CASSPEGGSSYNEQFF. CDR3 DNA: TGTGCCAGCAGCCCCGAGGGCGGGAGCTCCTACAATGAGCAGTTCTTC.

This clonotype showed up just a few times. This chain uses TRBV10-3 with TRBJ1-1, with 11 bases lining up with TRBD1. The V segment lost 0 bases and the J segment 0 bases; nucleotides outside the gene matches: 3. In germline, CDR1 is ENHRY, CDR2 SYGVKD. The length of the CDR3 is 17 residues. The CDR3: CAISESGTGGMNTEAFF. CDR3 in DNA: TGTGCCATCAGTGAGTCGGGGACAGGGGGGATGAACACTGAAGCTTTCTTT.

The chain combines TRBV29-1 with TRBJ1-4; D unresolved. Germline CDR1 is SQVTM and CDR2 is ANQGSEA. The ends were cut back, 3 bases at V and 6 bases at J, with 8 bases in the middle. The CDR3 is 12 amino acids. The DNA for the CDR3 is TGCAGCGTTGATAGTGGGGATGAAAAACTGTTTTTT. This gives the protein CSVDSGDEKLFF.

The V and J genes are TRBV9 and TRBJ1-2; D unresolved. This CDR3 spans 14 amino acids. Germline CDR1 and CDR2: SGDLS and YYNGEE. With 4 bases removed from V and 6 bases from J, the gap between germline ends came to 16 bases. CDR3 loop: CASSMILGGDGYTF. CDR3 bases: TGTGCCAGCAGCATGATCCTGGGAGGCGATGGCTACACCTTC.

This clonotype was counted only a few times. The chain links TRBV4-3 to TRBJ2-1; D ambiguous. Trimming stripped 1 base from V and 7 bases from J, with 14 bases between. This CDR3 region has 15 residues. Germline CDR1 and CDR2: LGHNA and YSLEER. CDR3 DNA sequence: TGCGCCAGCAGCCAAGGCAGGATTTGGGTGAATGAGCAGTTCTTC. It is translated as CASSQGRIWVNEQFF.

This clonotype was found many times. J is TRBJ1-1 and V is TRBV7-9; D unclear. Per the germline V gene, CDR1 is SEHNR and CDR2 is FQNEAQ (reference sequence). Trimming removed 0 bases from V and 2 bases from J, with 10 bases in between. The CDR3 covers 15 residues. The CDR3 DNA sequence: TGTGCCAGCAGCTTAGCCCAACAGCCAAACACTGAAGCTTTCTTT. Its protein is CASSLAQQPNTEAFF.

In its sample, this clonotype was seen a few times. The chain is built from TRBV27 and TRBJ2-7; 7 bases fit TRBD2. Germline values: CDR1 MNHEY, CDR2 SMNVEV (reference sequence). With V trimmed by 3 bases and J by 2 bases, 7 bases remained unmatched. There are 15 residues in the CDR3. CDR3 coding DNA: TGTGCCAGCAGTTTCGCGTCTAGCGGTGCCTACGAGCAGTACTTC. It is translated as CASSFASSGAYEQYF.

The V call is TRBV5-1, the J call TRBJ2-1, with 8 bases fitting TRBD1. This CDR3 spans 13 amino acids. With 4 bases clipped from V and 8 bases from J, the junction kept 5 bases outside the gene matches. Germline CDR1 SGHRS, CDR2 YFSETQ. CDR3 nucleotides: TGCGCCAGCAGCGAAGACAGGGGATATGAGCAGTTCTTC. Translation: CASSEDRGYEQFF.

This clonotype has more than one count but fewer than ten. The genes are TRBV7-9 and TRBJ2-7; a weak D match, TRBD1 (5 bases). Germline V gene sequence: CDR1 SEHNR, CDR2 FQNEAQ (reference sequence). Trimming stripped 5 bases from V and 10 bases from J, with 18 bases between. This CDR3 has 13 residues. The CDR3 loop reads CASSAPPGILQYF. The CDR3 DNA reads TGTGCCAGCAGCGCCCCGCCAGGGATACTACAGTACTTC.

This clonotype was counted between two and nine times. In DNA form, the CDR3 reads TGTGCCAGCAGCTCAAGCTCGGGGTCCGGGGAGCTGTTTTTT. Its translation: CASSSSSGSGELFF. The gene calls are TRBV7-9 and TRBJ2-2, with D perhaps TRBD2 (5 bases). The CDR3 is 14 amino acids. The V gene's germline CDR1 is SEHNR and CDR2 FQNEAQ (reference sequence). The ends were cut back, 4 bases at V and 6 bases at J, with 12 bases in the middle.

In this sample, this clonotype turned up many times. The chain carries TRBV29-1 and TRBJ2-3; D might be TRBD1 (5 bases). CDR1 and CDR2 (germline): SQVTM, ANQGSEA. Trimming removed 0 bases from V and 5 bases from J, with 18 bases in between. The CDR3 spans 16 residues. The CDR3 is CSVEDPTDPEVDTQYF. For the CDR3, the DNA is TGCAGCGTTGAAGATCCGACAGACCCCGAGGTAGATACGCAGTATTTT.

This chain links TRBV2 with TRBJ2-7, with D uncertain. Germline CDR1 reads SNHLY; CDR2 reads FYNNEI. This CDR3 region has 13 residues. Trimming left V 6 bases short and J 2 bases short, with 11 bases between. CDR3 sequence: CASRATPTYEQYF. CDR3 DNA sequence: TGTGCCAGCAGAGCGACTCCTACCTACGAGCAGTACTTC. Filled out from reference TRBV2 and TRBJ2-7, the complete variable domain reads EPEVTQTPSHQVTQMGQEVILRCVPISNHLYFYWYRQILGQKVEFLVSFYNNEISEKSEIFDDQFSVERPDGSNFTLKIRSTKLEDSAMYFCASRATPTYEQYFGPGTRLTVT.

This chain links TRBV20-1 with TRBJ2-1; D is unresolved. V lost 0 bases, J lost 0 bases, and 12 bases lay in between. Germline lookup yields CDR1 DFQATT and CDR2 SNEGSKA (reference sequence). The CDR3 has 16 residues. The CDR3 loop is CSARDLVGISYNEQFF. The CDR3 DNA sequence: TGCAGTGCTAGAGATCTGGTGGGGATCTCCTACAATGAGCAGTTCTTC.

In this sample, this clonotype turned up a few times. The chain has TRBV7-9 and TRBJ2-7; the match to TRBD2 covers 11 bases. Germline-derived CDR1 and CDR2 are SEHNR and FQNEAQ (reference sequence). Trimming at V came to 7 bases and at J to 7 bases, leaving 9 bases not matched to a gene. This CDR3 has 14 amino acids. CDR3 sequence: CASTPLAGGDEQYF. DNA of the CDR3: TGTGCCAGCACCCCTCTAGCGGGGGGAGATGAGCAGTACTTC. Full variable domain (remainder filled in from reference TRBV7-9 and TRBJ2-7): DTGVSQNPRHKITKRGQNVTFRCDPISEHNRLYWYRQTLGQGPEFLTYFQNEAQLEKSRLLSDRFSAERPKGSFSTLEIQRTEQGDSAMYLCASTPLAGGDEQYFGPGTRLTVT.

This clonotype was seen repeatedly, ten times or more. This chain connects TRBV6-4 to TRBJ2-1; TRBD2 matches at 8 bases. The CDR3 consists of 16 residues. Germline V gene lookup returns CDR1 MRHNA and CDR2 SNTAGT. Trimming removed 0 bases from V and 3 bases from J; junction bases left unmatched: 4. The CDR3 nucleotides read TGTGCCAGCAGTGACTCCCCAGCGGGGGACTACAATGAGCAGTTCTTC. Translation: CASSDSPAGDYNEQFF.

The chain uses TRBV2 and TRBJ2-5, with 8 bases identical to TRBD1. Germline lookup yields CDR1 SNHLY and CDR2 FYNNEI. Trimming took 0 bases from V and 3 from J; bases not matched to a gene: 12. The CDR3 totals 18 residues. DNA of the CDR3: TGTGCCAGCAGTGAAGCGCTTCGGCAGGGGGCCGGGAAAGAGACCCAGTACTTC. This encodes CASSEALRQGAGKETQYF.

This clonotype was seen ten or more times. This sequence joins TRBV24-1 and TRBJ2-1; 8 bases are a match to TRBD1. V shed 9 bases and J 9 bases; nucleotides not matched to a gene: 9. The CDR3 is 13 amino acids. CDR1 is KGHDR, CDR2 SFDVKD, per germline. The CDR3 DNA sequence: TGTGCCACCGCCCCCGGACAGGGCTTTGAGCAGTTCTTC. This gives the protein CATAPGQGFEQFF.

This sequence joins TRBV4-3 and TRBJ2-1, with 8 bases lining up with TRBD1. The CDR3 is 17 amino acids. The germline V gene encodes CDR1 LGHNA and CDR2 YSLEER. Trimming cost V 3 bases and J 0 bases; bases outside gene matches: 7. CDR3 region: CASSQGRGRGSYNEQFF. CDR3 in DNA: TGCGCCAGCAGCCAGGGCAGGGGGCGCGGCTCCTACAATGAGCAGTTCTTC.